This T cell receptor beta chain was captured by sequencing in a study of Graves' ophthalmopathy and Graves' hyperthyroidism (dated by TCRdb to the late 2010s). Background for the entire study: Peripheral blood samples were taken at the time of initial diagnosis, before any treatment was given. An independent validation cohort was composed of around 19 hyperthyroidism patients and 17 patients who later progressed from hyperthyroidism to ophthalmopathy. To tell Graves' ophthalmopathy apart from Graves' hyperthyroidism, and to predict which patients would progress to ophthalmopathy, the study relied on TCR beta repertoire signatures. To explore V-J signatures distinguishing ophthalmopathy from hyperthyroidism, a discovery set of 100 patients (around 42 ophthalmopathy, over 55 stable hyperthyroidism) was enrolled. In more than five hyperthyroidism patients, T-cell repertoires of thyroid tissue and blood were compared. In total, around 140 blood samples were TCR-sequenced: approximately 42 ophthalmopathy, some 72 hyperthyroidism and roughly 17 hyperthyroidism-to-ophthalmopathy patients. Following sample collection, hyperthyroidism patients were given methimazole at a starting dose of 30 mg daily, and ophthalmopathy patients were given high-dose intravenous methylprednisolone.

Cut back by 6 bases and 3 bases, the V and J ends lie 17 bases apart. The CDR3 covers 14 residues, taking in both the cysteine and the phenylalanine. The read is trimmed to its CDR3 DNA, 42 bases read in frame from base 1. According to the germline V gene (reference sequence), CDR1 reads DFQATT and CDR2 reads SNEGSKA. For repertoire sequencing, TCR beta CDR3 regions were amplified from RNA transcripts. A first-round RT-PCR used HTBI primers with the Qiagen OneStep RT-PCR kit, followed by a second-round multiplex PCR, size selection and purification. The libraries underwent paired-end sequencing with 100 bp reads on an Illumina HiSeq2000. On the authors' methods: Reads were processed with SOAPnuke, discarding reads with adapters, uncalled bases, mean Phred below 15, or no exact constant-primer or identifier match. High-quality paired reads were merged with COPE v1.2.5. Each unique nucleotide sequence was defined as a clonotype, and clonotypes were aligned to IMGT TRB V, D and J references with MiTCR v1.1. Analysis was restricted to V-J combinations with a frequency above 0.0001, which covered about 99% of repertoires. For each V-J combination, a TCR clonal expansion and chaos score was defined as the ratio of F50 clonal expansion to chaos observed in the TCRdist matrix. Welch's t-statistics and random forest were used to reduce the features to about a dozen V-J combinations, which were then used as input to a naive Bayes classifier. The similarity between thyroid and blood repertoires was quantified using the Morisita-Horn index. The raw public data were reprocessed by TCRdb itself: fastp quality trimming at Q25, MiXCR clonotype calling, in-frame beta chains only. CDR3 protein sequences are deduplicated, and each keeps its most common genes and DNA. V and J calls and clone size were set by TCRdb, not the authors. This sample is represented by about 740,000 distinct CDR3 sequences; around 40% of them were singletons. 40% to 55% of the sample rests with the top ten.

The ophthalmopathy patients had moderately to severely active disease, with a Clinical Activity Score of 3 or higher, a NOSPECS grade of 4 or higher, and a disease duration of less than 3 months. Patients with other autoimmune diseases, uncontrolled infections, pregnancy or lactation were excluded from the study. Diagnosis relied on clinical symptoms, serum thyroxine, TRAb, thyroid ultrasound and orbital computed tomography. Ficoll-Paque density gradient centrifugation was used to isolate PBMCs from 10 ml of fresh peripheral blood. Total RNA was extracted with Trizol reagent and quality-checked on an Agilent 2100 Bioanalyzer. Broader findings and caveats from the paper: Ophthalmopathy was separated from stable hyperthyroidism by the 13-signature model with about 89% sensitivity and 81% to 84% specificity in cross-validation and with 80%/75% in the test set. In validation, the model predicted ophthalmopathy progression with 55% to 71% sensitivity and approximately 75% specificity; more than ten predicted patients were CT-confirmed with GO in a median of about 7.1 months. Sample size was not statistically predetermined, and group allocation was not concealed from the investigators. Most expanded thyroid clonotypes with frequency above 0.001 were also detected in blood, suggesting blood repertoires may reflect the thyroid immune response.

This clonotype has ten or more counts. Its cognate antigen has yet to be identified. The input lacks base qualities; no much larger clone sits a single base away. The chain is encoded by TRBV20-1 joined to TRBJ1-2; perhaps TRBD1 is the D gene, with 5 bases matching. The sample comprised peripheral blood. The source of this sequence is an adult man with Graves' ophthalmopathy. DNA sequence: TGCAGTGCCCTTGGTGAAGGGGAACACTATGGCTACACCTTC. Translation gives CSALGEGEHYGYTF.